A single T cell receptor (beta chain) is shown here with its context. No antigen is known for it. Naive CD8 cells lacked CD45RO and underwent positive selection for CCR7, leaving out terminally differentiated effector memory CD45RA+ cells. Samples underwent the assay at deep level. How the authors handled the data: Junction-only immunoSEQ sequences carried no quality scores, so filtering differed. Using immunoSEQ multiplex PCR, the repertoire was profiled, and TCRdb retains in-frame clones only, with some absent. That table furnishes V, J and clone size, whereas the DNA furnished D and trimming. The sample consists of millions of clones, about 95% of them appearing once. These data are taken from a study of shared clonotypes between healthy human individuals. Findings of the study overall: Though the depth was large, rarefaction showed that sorted-subset sequencing was incomplete. Non-shared clonotypes showed lower generation probabilities than clonotypes common to all four donors.

The CDR3 has 16 residues. CDR1 is MNHEY, CDR2 SVGAGI, per germline. The V end lost 0 bases, the J end lost 7 bases, and 19 bases lay between the germline ends. Material for sequencing was naive CD8+ T cells sorted from blood. The chain uses TRBV6-5 and TRBJ2-7; maybe TRBD1 (6 bases). The sequence was collected from a man aged 18 to 29 in good health. The CDR3 region is CASSYSLKGVSWEQYF. CDR3 sequence (DNA): TGTGCCAGCAGTTACTCGTTGAAGGGGGTCTCTTGGGAGCAGTACTTC.